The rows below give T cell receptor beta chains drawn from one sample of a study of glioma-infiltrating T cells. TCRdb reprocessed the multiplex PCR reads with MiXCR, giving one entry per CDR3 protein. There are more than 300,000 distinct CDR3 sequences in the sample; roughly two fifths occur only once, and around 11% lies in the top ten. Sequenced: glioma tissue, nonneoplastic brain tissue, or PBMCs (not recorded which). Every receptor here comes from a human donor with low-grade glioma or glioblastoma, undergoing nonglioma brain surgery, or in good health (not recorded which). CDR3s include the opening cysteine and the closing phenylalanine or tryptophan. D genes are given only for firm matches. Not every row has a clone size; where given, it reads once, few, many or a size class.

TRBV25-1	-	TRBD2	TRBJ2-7	CASSYSLIAGRYEQYF	TGTGCCAGCAGTTACTCGTTGATAGCGGGGCGCTACGAGCAGTACTTC
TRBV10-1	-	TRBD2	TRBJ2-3	CASRSPGLGRTDTQYF	TGCGCCAGCAGGTCCCCGGGACTAGGACGCACAGATACGCAGTATTTT
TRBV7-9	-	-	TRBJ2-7	CASAGGSGEQYF	TGTGCCAGCGCTGGGGGGTCCGGCGAGCAGTACTTC
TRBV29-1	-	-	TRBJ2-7	CSVEDYYEQYF	TGCAGCGTTGAAGATTACTACGAGCAGTACTTC
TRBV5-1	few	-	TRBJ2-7	CASSFRVSGYEQYF	TGCGCCAGCAGCTTTAGGGTTAGCGGCTACGAGCAGTACTTC
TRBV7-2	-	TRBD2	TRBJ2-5	CASSSWTSGETQYF	TGTGCCAGCAGCTCCTGGACTAGCGGAGAGACCCAGTACTTC
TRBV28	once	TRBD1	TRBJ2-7	CASSPTSWTGAYEQYF	TGTGCCAGCAGCCCTACCTCCTGGACAGGGGCCTACGAGCAGTACTTC
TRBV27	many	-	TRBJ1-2	CASSSWPLNYGYTF	TGTGCCAGCAGTTCTTGGCCCCTTAACTATGGCTACACCTTC
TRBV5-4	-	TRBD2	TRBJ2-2	CASSRGRETGELFF	TGTGCCAGCAGCCGTGGGCGGGAGACCGGGGAGCTGTTTTTT
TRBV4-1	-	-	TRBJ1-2	CASTRTVGVNYGYTF	TGCGCCAGCACCCGGACGGTGGGGGTTAACTATGGCTACACCTTC
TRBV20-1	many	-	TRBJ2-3	CSARRISTDTQYF	TGCAGTGCTAGACGAATTAGCACAGATACGCAGTATTTT
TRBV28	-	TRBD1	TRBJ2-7	CASSLSAHKGAVGYEQYF	TGTGCCAGCAGTTTAAGCGCTCATAAGGGGGCGGTTGGCTACGAGCAGTACTTC
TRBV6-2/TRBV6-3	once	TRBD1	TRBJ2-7	CASSYDRTGWYEQYF	TGTGCCAGCAGTTACGACCGGACAGGGTGGTACGAGCAGTACTTC
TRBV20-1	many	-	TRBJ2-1	CSARGLVGGEQFF	TGCAGTGCTAGAGGGCTAGTAGGGGGTGAGCAGTTCTTC
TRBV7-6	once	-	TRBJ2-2	CAIQLADSANTGELFF	TGTGCTATCCAACTGGCAGACAGCGCGAACACCGGGGAGCTGTTTTTT
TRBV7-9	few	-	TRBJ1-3	CPGTVGNTIYF	TGCCCAGGGACCGTGGGAAACACCATATATTTT
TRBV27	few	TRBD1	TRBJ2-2	CASRRDSYTGELFF	TGTGCCAGCAGACGGGACAGCTACACCGGGGAGCTGTTTTTT
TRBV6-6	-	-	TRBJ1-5	CASSYSAREQPQHF	TGTGCCAGCAGTTACTCGGCGAGGGAGCAGCCCCAGCATTTT
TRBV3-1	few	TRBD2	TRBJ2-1	CASSPPGGDNEQFF	TGTGCCAGCAGCCCGCCGGGGGGAGACAATGAGCAGTTCTTC
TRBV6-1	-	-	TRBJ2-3	CASSSEPRGTDTQYF	TGTGCCAGCAGTTCCGAACCCAGGGGCACAGATACGCAGTATTTT
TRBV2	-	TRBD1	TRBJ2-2	CASSGQGGAGELFF	TGTGCCAGCAGCGGACAGGGGGGGGCCGGGGAGCTGTTTTTT
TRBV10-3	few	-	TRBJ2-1	CAISESTRAYNEQFF	TGTGCCATCAGTGAGTCGACGAGGGCTTACAATGAGCAGTTCTTC
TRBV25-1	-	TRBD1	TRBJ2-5	CASSWGQQETKYF	TGTGCCAGCAGCTGGGGACAGCAAGAGACCAAGTACTTC
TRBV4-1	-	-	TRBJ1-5	CASSEGTRDAFQPQHF	TGCGCCAGCAGCGAAGGGACACGGGATGCCTTTCAGCCCCAGCATTTT
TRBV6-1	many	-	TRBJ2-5	CASMGPTETQYF	TGTGCCAGCATGGGACCAACGGAGACCCAGTACTTC
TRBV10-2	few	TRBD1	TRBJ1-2	CATKFTGEDGYTF	TGTGCCACTAAATTCACAGGGGAAGATGGCTACACCTTC
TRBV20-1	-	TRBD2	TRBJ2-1	CSASHPSGWIEQFF	TGCAGTGCTAGTCATCCTAGCGGGTGGATTGAGCAGTTCTTC
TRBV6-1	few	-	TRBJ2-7	CASSPIPGWTTYEQYF	TGTGCCAGCAGTCCTATTCCGGGGTGGACCACCTACGAGCAGTACTTC
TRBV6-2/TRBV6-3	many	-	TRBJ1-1	CASSWVRHMNTEAFF	TGTGCCAGCAGCTGGGTGCGGCACATGAACACTGAAGCTTTCTTT
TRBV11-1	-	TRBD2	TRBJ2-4	CASSTPLAGGRNIQYF	TGTGCCAGCAGCACACCACTAGCGGGAGGTCGAAACATTCAGTACTTC
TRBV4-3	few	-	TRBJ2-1	CASSQGRGSYNEQFF	TGCGCCAGCAGCCAAGGGCGGGGCTCCTACAATGAGCAGTTCTTC
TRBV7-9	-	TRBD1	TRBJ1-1	CASSLGQGAADTEAFF	TGTGCCAGCAGCTTAGGTCAGGGGGCGGCTGACACTGAAGCTTTCTTT
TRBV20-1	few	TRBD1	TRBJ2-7	CSARGGQGYEQYF	TGCAGTGCTAGGGGCGGACAGGGCTACGAGCAGTACTTC
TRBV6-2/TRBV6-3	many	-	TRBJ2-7	CASSSLTGAYEQYF	TGTGCCAGCAGTTCCTTGACAGGAGCCTACGAGCAGTACTTC
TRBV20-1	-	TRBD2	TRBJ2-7	CSASNRWGGRAESYEQYF	TGCAGTGCTAGTAATAGGTGGGGCGGGAGGGCCGAGAGCTACGAGCAGTACTTC
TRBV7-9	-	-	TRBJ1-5	CTSSLDSQPQHF	TGTACCAGCAGCCTGGACAGTCAGCCCCAGCATTTT
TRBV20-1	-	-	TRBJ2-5	CSAKKDYLQETQYF	TGCAGTGCTAAAAAAGACTATCTCCAAGAGACCCAGTACTTC
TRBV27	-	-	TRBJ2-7	CASSPDLGPRGSHYEQYF	TGTGCCAGCAGTCCAGACCTGGGGCCTAGAGGGAGCCACTACGAGCAGTACTTC
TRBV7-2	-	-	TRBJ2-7	CASSLTNGGACEQYF	TGTGCCAGCAGCTTAACCAACGGCGGTGCCTGCGAGCAGTACTTC
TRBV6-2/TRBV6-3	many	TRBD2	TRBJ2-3	CASSYPLTSGRADTQYF	TGTGCCAGCAGTTACCCCCTGACTAGCGGGAGGGCAGATACGCAGTATTTT
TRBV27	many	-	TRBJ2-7	CASSLTAGEQYF	TGTGCCAGCAGTTTAACCGCCGGCGAGCAGTACTTC
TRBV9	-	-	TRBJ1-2	CASSVAVAYGYTF	TGTGCCAGCAGCGTAGCTGTCGCTTATGGCTACACCTTC
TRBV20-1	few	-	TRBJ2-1	CSARGDFSSYNEQFF	TGCAGTGCTAGAGGGGACTTCAGCTCCTACAATGAGCAGTTCTTC
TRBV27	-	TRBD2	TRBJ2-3	CASSQGLAGIDTQYF	TGTGCCAGCAGCCAGGGACTAGCGGGAATAGATACGCAGTATTTT